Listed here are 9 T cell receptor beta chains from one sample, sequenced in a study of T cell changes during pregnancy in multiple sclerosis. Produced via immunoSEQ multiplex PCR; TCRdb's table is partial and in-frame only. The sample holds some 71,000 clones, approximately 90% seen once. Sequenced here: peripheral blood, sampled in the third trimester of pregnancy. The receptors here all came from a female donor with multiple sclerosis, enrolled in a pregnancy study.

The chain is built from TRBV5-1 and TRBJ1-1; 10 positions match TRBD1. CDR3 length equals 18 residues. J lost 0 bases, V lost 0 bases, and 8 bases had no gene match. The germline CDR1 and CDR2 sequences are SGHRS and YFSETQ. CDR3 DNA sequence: TGCGCCAGCAGCTTGGGGGGAGGTGGGACAGGGGTGAACACTGAAGCTTTCTTT. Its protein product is CASSLGGGGTGVNTEAFF. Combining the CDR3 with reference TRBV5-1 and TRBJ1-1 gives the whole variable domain KAGVTQTPRYLIKTRGQQVTLSCSPISGHRSVSWYQQTPGQGLQFLFEYFSETQRNKGNFPGRFSGRQFSNSRSEMNVSTLELGDSALYLCASSLGGGGTGVNTEAFFGQGTRLTVV.

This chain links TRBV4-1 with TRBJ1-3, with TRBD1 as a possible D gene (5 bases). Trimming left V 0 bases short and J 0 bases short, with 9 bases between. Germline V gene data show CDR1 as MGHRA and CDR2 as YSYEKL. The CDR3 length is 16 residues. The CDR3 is CASSQEDTSSGNTIYF. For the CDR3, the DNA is TGCGCCAGCAGCCAAGAGGACACCAGCTCTGGAAACACCATATATTTT.

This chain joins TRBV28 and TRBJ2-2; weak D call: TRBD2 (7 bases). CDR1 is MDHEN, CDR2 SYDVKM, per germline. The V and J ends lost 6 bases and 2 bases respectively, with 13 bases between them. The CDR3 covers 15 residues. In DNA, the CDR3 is TGTGCCAGCAGGGGGGGGACACTCAACACCGGGGAGCTGTTTTTT. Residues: CASRGGTLNTGELFF.

The CDR3 nucleotides are TGCGCCAGCAGCGACCGGGCAGGGAATCAGCCCCAGCATTTT. This codes for CASSDRAGNQPQHF. The chain combines TRBV5-1 with TRBJ1-5; TRBD1 might be the D (5 bases). The CDR3 loop spans 14 amino acids. V was pared by 4 bases and J by 4 bases, with 12 bases between. Germline V CDR1 and CDR2: SGHRS, YFSETQ.

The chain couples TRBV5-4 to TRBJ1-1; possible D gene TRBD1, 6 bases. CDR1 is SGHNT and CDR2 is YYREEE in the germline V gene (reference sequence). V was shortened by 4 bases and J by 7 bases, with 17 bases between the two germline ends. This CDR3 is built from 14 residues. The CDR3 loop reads CASSPKGGQGEAFF. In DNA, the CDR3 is TGTGCCAGCAGCCCAAAGGGGGGGCAAGGTGAAGCTTTCTTT.

The CDR3 is CASGLVPGQGASGYTF. CDR3 in DNA: TGTGCTAGTGGTTTGGTCCCGGGACAGGGAGCGTCTGGCTACACCTTC. The chain is built from TRBV12-5 and TRBJ1-2; 9 nucleotides line up with TRBD1. The CDR3 has 16 residues. The germline V gene has CDR1 LGHNT and CDR2 FRNRAP. Unmatched junction bases numbered 9, after V lost 0 bases and J lost 7 bases.

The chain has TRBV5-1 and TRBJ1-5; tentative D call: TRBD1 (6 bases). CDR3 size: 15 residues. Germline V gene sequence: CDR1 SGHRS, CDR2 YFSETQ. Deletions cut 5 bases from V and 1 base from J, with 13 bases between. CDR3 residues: CASRRGQGSNQPQHF. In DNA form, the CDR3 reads TGCGCCAGCAGACGAGGTCAGGGGAGCAATCAGCCCCAGCATTTT. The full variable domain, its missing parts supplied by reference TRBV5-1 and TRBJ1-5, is KAGVTQTPRYLIKTRGQQVTLSCSPISGHRSVSWYQQTPGQGLQFLFEYFSETQRNKGNFPGRFSGRQFSNSRSEMNVSTLELGDSALYLCASRRGQGSNQPQHFGDGTRLSIL.

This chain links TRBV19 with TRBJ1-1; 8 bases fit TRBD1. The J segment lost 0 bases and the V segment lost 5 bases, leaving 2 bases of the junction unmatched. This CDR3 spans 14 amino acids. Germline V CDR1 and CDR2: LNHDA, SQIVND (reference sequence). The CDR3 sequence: CASSLQGVNTEAFF. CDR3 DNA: TGTGCCAGTAGTCTACAGGGGGTGAACACTGAAGCTTTCTTT.

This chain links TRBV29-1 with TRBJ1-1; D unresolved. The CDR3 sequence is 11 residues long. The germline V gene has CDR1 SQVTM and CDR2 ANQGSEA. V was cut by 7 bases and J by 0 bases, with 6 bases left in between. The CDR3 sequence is CSGRLNTEAFF. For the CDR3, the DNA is TGCAGCGGGAGACTGAACACTGAAGCTTTCTTT. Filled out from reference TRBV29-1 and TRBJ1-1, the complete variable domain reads SAVISQKPSRDICQRGTSLTIQCQVDSQVTMMFWYRQQPGQSLTLIATANQGSEATYESGFVIDKFPISRPNLTFSTLTVSNMSPEDSSIYLCSGRLNTEAFFGQGTRLTVV.